This TCR beta chain was retrieved from a study of T cells in Graves' hyperthyroidism and ophthalmopathy. Study in general: Before any treatment, at initial diagnosis, peripheral blood was collected. Overall study results and limits: Most clonotypes expanded in the thyroid (above 0.001) were also present in blood.

This clonotype occurred many times. As yet, its antigen is unknown. Ophthalmopathy cases scored 3 or more on the Clinical Activity Score and 4 or more on NOSPECS grade, with duration below 3 months. Amplified regions were TCR beta CDR3 sequences from RNA transcripts. HTBI primers drove first-round RT-PCR of the TCR CDR3. TCRdb processed the multiplex PCR reads anew with MiXCR; each CDR3 protein has one entry. Of about 600,000 distinct CDR3 sequences in the sample, 16% were seen once. The clonotype originates from a woman aged 40 to 50 with Graves' ophthalmopathy. Sequencing used blood.

This CDR3 is CASIKDTAQNTEAFF. The CDR3 DNA reads as TGTGCCAGCATCAAGGACACGGCCCAGAACACTGAAGCTTTCTTT. The chain has TRBV7-9 and TRBJ1-1; tentative D call: TRBD1 (5 bases). V lost 7 bases to trimming and J lost 1 base, with 16 bases between them. Germline CDR1 is SEHNR and CDR2 is FQNEAQ (reference sequence). The CDR3 is 15 residues long.